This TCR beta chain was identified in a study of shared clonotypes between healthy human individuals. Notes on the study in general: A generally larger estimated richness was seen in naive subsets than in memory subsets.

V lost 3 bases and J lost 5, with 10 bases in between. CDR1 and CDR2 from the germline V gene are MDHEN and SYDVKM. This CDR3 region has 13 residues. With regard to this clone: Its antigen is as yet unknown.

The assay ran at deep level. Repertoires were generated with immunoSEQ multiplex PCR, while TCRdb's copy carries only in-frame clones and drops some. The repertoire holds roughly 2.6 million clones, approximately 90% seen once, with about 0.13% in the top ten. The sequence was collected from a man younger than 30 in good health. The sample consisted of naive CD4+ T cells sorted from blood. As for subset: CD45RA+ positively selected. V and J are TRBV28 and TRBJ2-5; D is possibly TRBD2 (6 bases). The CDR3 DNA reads TGTGCCAGCAGTTTTGCGGGGATGGAGACCCAGTACTTC. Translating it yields CASSFAGMETQYF.